Listed here are 28 T cell receptor beta chains from one sample, sequenced in a study of blood T cell repertoires in COVID-19. Clones were sequenced by immunoSEQ multiplex PCR, and TCRdb holds only the in-frame ones, with some missing. The data contain 180,000 or so clones, over 80% of them singletons. The sequenced sample was PBMCs or T cells enriched from blood (not recorded which). These receptors all come from a woman between 55 and 75 years old who had recovered from COVID-19.

The chain couples TRBV9 to TRBJ1-1, with 9 bases matching TRBD1. The CDR3 totals 18 residues. Trimming removed 1 base from V and 1 base from J; junction bases left unmatched: 11. The germline V gene has CDR1 SGDLS and CDR2 YYNGEE. CDR3 in DNA: TGTGCCAGCAGCGTAACCGATAGGGGGGGACAGGGGAACACTGAAGCTTTCTTT. Its translation: CASSVTDRGGQGNTEAFF.

The chain links TRBV11-2 to TRBJ2-2; D is uncertain. CDR3 size: 14 residues. V lost 5 bases and J 4 bases, leaving 11 bases between the germline ends. Germline V CDR1 and CDR2: SGHAT, FQNNGV. Here the CDR3 reads CASSGQLGTGELFF. The CDR3 DNA reads as TGTGCCAGCAGCGGGCAGCTTGGCACCGGGGAGCTGTTTTTT.

This chain uses TRBV28 with TRBJ2-4; 11 positions match TRBD1. Trimming cost V 3 bases and J 7 bases; bases outside gene matches: 8. Per the germline V gene, CDR1 is MDHEN and CDR2 is SYDVKM. This CDR3 is 16 amino acids long. CDR3 nucleotides: TGTGCCAGCAGTTTTAGCGGGACAGGGGGTCCGAACATTCAGTACTTC. Translation gives CASSFSGTGGPNIQYF. The full variable domain, rest sourced from reference TRBV28 and TRBJ2-4, is DVKVTQSSRYLVKRTGEKVFLECVQDMDHENMFWYRQDPGLGLRLIYFSYDVKMKEKGDIPEGYSVSREKKERFSLILESASTNQTSMYLCASSFSGTGGPNIQYFGAGTRLSVL.

This sequence joins TRBV19 and TRBJ2-7; the match to TRBD1 covers 7 bases. This CDR3 comprises 15 residues. The V gene end was trimmed by 10 bases and the J gene end by 6 bases; junction bases not matched to a gene: 18. Germline CDR1 is LNHDA and CDR2 is SQIVND (reference sequence). This chain's CDR3 is CATARQGPHPGEQYF. CDR3 sequence (DNA): TGTGCCACAGCGAGACAGGGACCCCACCCTGGCGAGCAGTACTTC.

V gene TRBV7-9 combines with J gene TRBJ1-3; possible D gene TRBD1, 5 bases. CDR3 size: 15 residues. The germline V and J ends were trimmed by 5 bases and 8 bases, with 19 bases remaining between them. Germline CDR1 and CDR2: SEHNR and FQNEAQ (reference sequence). The DNA for the CDR3 is TGTGCCAGCAGCCTAATGGGGGACTCTCGAGACACCATATATTTT. Translated: CASSLMGDSRDTIYF.

V and J are TRBV5-1 and TRBJ2-2; D is possibly TRBD2 (5 bases). V was clipped by 9 bases and J by 2 bases, with 8 bases between them. The CDR3 is 12 residues long. Germline V gives CDR1 SGHRS, CDR2 YFSETQ. The CDR3 reads CATGDNTGELFF. CDR3 nucleotides: TGCGCCACCGGGGATAACACCGGGGAGCTGTTTTTT.

The V gene is TRBV3-1 (or the pseudogene TRBV3-2), the J gene TRBJ2-7; TRBD1 aligns across 7 bases. Trimming removed 4 bases from V and 13 bases from J; junction bases left unmatched: 10. The CDR3 consists of 12 residues. The V gene's germline CDR1 is LGHDT and CDR2 YNNKEL (reference sequence). This chain's CDR3 is CASSRTGQPYYF. Written as DNA, the CDR3 is TGTGCCAGCAGCCGTACGGGACAGCCCTACTACTTC.

This clone was found a few times. The CDR3 DNA sequence: TGTGCCATCATCCAGTCGGGTCGGCGAAACACCATATATTTT. Its translation: CAIIQSGRRNTIYF. The V and J genes are TRBV28 and TRBJ1-3; D remains ambiguous. The CDR3 extends over 14 amino acids. The V end was cut by 10 bases, the J end by 5 bases, with 18 bases between. Germline CDR1 MDHEN, CDR2 SYDVKM.

The rearrangement uses TRBV11-2 and TRBJ2-7; D call uncertain. Germline CDR1 reads SGHAT; CDR2 reads FQNNGV. This CDR3 contains 14 residues. V lost 1 base, J lost 3 bases, and 10 bases lay in between. In DNA form, the CDR3 reads TGTGCCAGCAGCTTAGTAGTAGGAGACTACGAGCAGTACTTC. Translating gives CASSLVVGDYEQYF.

This sequence joins TRBV7-8 and TRBJ1-5; 10 bases are shared with TRBD1. This CDR3 is built from 13 residues. Unmatched junction bases numbered 0, after V lost 4 bases and J lost 6 bases. Germline V gene sequence: CDR1 SGHVS, CDR2 FQNEAQ. The CDR3 region is CASSWDRGQPQHF. In DNA form, the CDR3 reads TGTGCCAGCAGCTGGGACAGGGGTCAGCCCCAGCATTTT.

The table lists this clone with a count of one. This chain links TRBV29-1 with TRBJ1-4, with a weak D call TRBD1 (5 bases). V was clipped by 2 bases and J by 10 bases, with 17 bases between them. The length of the CDR3 is 14 residues. Germline loops: CDR1 SQVTM, CDR2 ANQGSEA. The CDR3: CSVEMGRGPGKLFF. The CDR3 DNA is TGCAGCGTTGAAATGGGGAGGGGACCGGGAAAACTGTTTTTT.

Comments on this clone: Other DNA sequences in this sample translate to the same CDR3. J is TRBJ1-5 and V is TRBV5-1, with D maybe TRBD1 (6 bases). Trimming took off 0 bases at V and 4 bases at J, with 11 bases between the two ends. The germline V gene encodes CDR1 SGHRS and CDR2 YFSETQ. The CDR3 spans 15 residues. CDR3 amino acids: CASSLVGAQNQPQHF. The DNA of the CDR3 is TGCGCCAGCAGCTTGGTGGGGGCTCAGAATCAGCCCCAGCATTTT.

The V and J genes are TRBV27 and TRBJ2-1; D might be TRBD2 (6 bases). The CDR3 spans 16 residues. The germline V gene has CDR1 MNHEY and CDR2 SMNVEV (reference sequence). V lost 6 bases and J 4 bases, leaving 19 bases between the germline ends. The CDR3 region is CASRTYIGRRYNEQFF. CDR3 nucleotides: TGTGCCAGCAGAACCTATATTGGGAGGCGATACAATGAGCAGTTCTTC.

This clone was recorded once. This chain joins TRBV9 and TRBJ1-4; a possible D gene is TRBD1 (5 bases). There are 17 residues in the CDR3. The V and J ends lost 0 bases and 0 bases respectively, with 12 bases between them. Germline CDR1 SGDLS, CDR2 YYNGEE. The CDR3 protein is CASSVEGRLATNEKLFF. The DNA of the CDR3 is TGTGCCAGCAGCGTAGAGGGGCGACTTGCAACTAATGAAAAACTGTTTTTT.

This clone is a singleton in its sample. The V gene is TRBV5-5, the J gene TRBJ1-2, with 7 bases matching TRBD1. Trimming took 5 bases from V and 4 from J; bases not matched to a gene: 11. This CDR3 spans 15 amino acids. Germline lookup yields CDR1 SGHKS and CDR2 YYEKEE (reference sequence). The CDR3 DNA is TGTGCCAGCAGGTATACGACAGGGATCGGCTATGGCTACACCTTC. This codes for CASRYTTGIGYGYTF.

A few counts support this clone. The J gene is TRBJ2-7, the V gene TRBV11-2; the match to TRBD2 covers 8 bases. The germline CDR1 and CDR2 sequences are SGHAT and FQNNGV. The trim removed 1 base at V and 1 base at J, leaving 9 bases unmatched. The CDR3 loop spans 17 amino acids. Here the CDR3 reads CASSLALQRGLSYEQYF. The DNA for the CDR3 is TGTGCCAGCAGCTTAGCCCTCCAGCGGGGGCTTTCCTACGAGCAGTACTTC.

This clone appeared a single time. The chain is built from TRBV2 and TRBJ2-3; 7 bases are shared with TRBD1. With 6 bases clipped from V and 2 bases from J, the junction kept 5 bases outside the gene matches. In germline, CDR1 is SNHLY, CDR2 FYNNEI. The CDR3 is 14 residues long. Written as DNA, the CDR3 is TGTGCCAGCAGCAGGGACAGTTACACAGATACGCAGTATTTT. Its protein product is CASSRDSYTDTQYF. Full variable domain (remainder filled in from reference TRBV2 and TRBJ2-3): EPEVTQTPSHQVTQMGQEVILRCVPISNHLYFYWYRQILGQKVEFLVSFYNNEISEKSEIFDDQFSVERPDGSNFTLKIRSTKLEDSAMYFCASSRDSYTDTQYFGPGTRLTVL.

Comment on this clone: A junction boundary mismatches the germline segment, possibly from a read error. This chain connects TRBV7-2 to TRBJ2-4; 11 positions match TRBD2. CDR1 and CDR2 from the germline V gene are SGHTA and FQGNSA. The CDR3 sequence is 15 residues long. For the CDR3, the DNA is TGTGCCAGCAGCCTAGCGGGAGGAGGCAAAAACATTCAGTACTTC. It is translated as CASSLAGGGKNIQYF.

This clone was seen once. V is TRBV30 and J is TRBJ1-1, with 7 positions matching TRBD1. The CDR3 consists of 12 residues. The V segment lost 4 bases and the J segment 11 bases; nucleotides outside the gene matches: 10. The germline CDR1 and CDR2 sequences are GTSNPN and SVGIG (reference sequence). The CDR3 loop is CAWKDTGARAFF. The CDR3 coding sequence is TGTGCCTGGAAGGACACAGGGGCGAGGGCTTTCTTT.

The chain carries TRBV28 and TRBJ1-2; D is uncertain. The CDR3 has 15 amino acids. The V end was cut by 3 bases, the J end by 0 bases, with 11 bases between. The germline V gene has CDR1 MDHEN and CDR2 SYDVKM. Here the CDR3 reads CASSFFHTANYGYTF. The CDR3 bases are TGTGCCAGCAGTTTCTTCCACACCGCTAACTATGGCTACACCTTC.

This chain links TRBV19 with TRBJ1-1; D unresolved. Trimming took off 5 bases at V and 0 bases at J, with 13 bases between the two ends. Germline V lookup: CDR1 LNHDA, CDR2 SQIVND (reference sequence). CDR3 length equals 15 residues. CDR3 sequence: CASSPPPGMNTEAFF. CDR3 bases: TGTGCCAGTAGTCCCCCCCCAGGCATGAACACTGAAGCTTTCTTT. Looking up the rest from reference TRBV19 and TRBJ1-1 gives the full variable domain: DGGITQSPKYLFRKEGQNVTLSCEQNLNHDAMYWYRQDPGQGLRLIYYSQIVNDFQKGDIAEGYSVSREKKESFPLTVTSAQKNPTAFYLCASSPPPGMNTEAFFGQGTRLTVV.

This clone was seen a handful of times. This chain links TRBV19 with TRBJ1-5, with TRBD1 matching over 10 bases. This CDR3 has 16 residues. V shed 5 bases and J 3 bases; nucleotides not matched to a gene: 7. The V gene's germline CDR1 is LNHDA and CDR2 SQIVND (reference sequence). CDR3 protein: CASSVGTGELNQPQHF. DNA for the CDR3: TGTGCCAGTAGTGTGGGGACAGGGGAACTCAATCAGCCCCAGCATTTT.

The V call is TRBV2, the J call TRBJ1-6, with D hard to call. The CDR3 totals 15 residues. V lost 5 bases and J lost 4, with 12 bases in between. Per germline, CDR1 SNHLY and CDR2 FYNNEI. CDR3: CASSPRSLYNSPLHF. CDR3 sequence (DNA): TGTGCCAGCAGTCCCAGGTCCCTTTATAATTCACCCCTCCACTTT.

V and J are TRBV27 and TRBJ1-2, with TRBD1 as a possible D gene (5 bases). Germline CDR1 reads MNHEY; CDR2 reads SMNVEV (reference sequence). The length of the CDR3 is 17 residues. The V gene lost 0 bases and the J gene lost 6 bases, with 20 bases spanning the gap. The CDR3: CASSLSPGRGYVDGYTF. The CDR3 nucleotides are TGTGCCAGCAGTTTATCCCCGGGGAGGGGTTATGTCGATGGCTACACCTTC.

This chain connects TRBV7-2 to TRBJ1-1; 7 nucleotides align to TRBD1. The germline V gene has CDR1 SGHTA and CDR2 FQGNSA. J gave up 4 bases and V 5 bases, and 10 bases lay outside the gene matches. This CDR3 comprises 15 residues. Here the CDR3 DNA reads TGTGCCAGCAGCCCCCAGGGGGAGTTGGGCACTGAAGCTTTCTTT. Amino acids: CASSPQGELGTEAFF.

J is TRBJ2-1 and V is TRBV11-3, with D uncertain. Germline loops: CDR1 SGHNT, CDR2 YENEEA. There are 14 residues in the CDR3. V gave up 0 bases and J gave up 4 bases, with 7 bases separating them. CDR3 region: CASSLDQAYNEQFF. The DNA for the CDR3 is TGTGCCAGCAGCTTAGACCAGGCATACAATGAGCAGTTCTTC.

The V gene is TRBV9, the J gene TRBJ2-5; TRBD2 aligns across 12 bases. The junction had 5 bases not matched to a gene; V was cut back by 0 bases and J by 2 bases. Germline values: CDR1 SGDLS, CDR2 YYNGEE. The CDR3 has 17 residues. The CDR3 region is CASSVAGLAGGQETQYF. The DNA of the CDR3 is TGTGCCAGCAGCGTAGCTGGCCTAGCGGGAGGGCAAGAGACCCAGTACTTC.

The chain employs TRBV4-1 and TRBJ2-2; the match to TRBD1 covers 9 bases. The V gene's germline CDR1 is MGHRA and CDR2 YSYEKL. V was clipped by 6 bases and J by 4 bases; unmatched bases: 6. This CDR3 contains 15 residues. Here the CDR3 DNA reads TGCGCCAGCAGACCTACAGGGGGCAGCACCGGGGAGCTGTTTTTT. Translation gives CASRPTGGSTGELFF.